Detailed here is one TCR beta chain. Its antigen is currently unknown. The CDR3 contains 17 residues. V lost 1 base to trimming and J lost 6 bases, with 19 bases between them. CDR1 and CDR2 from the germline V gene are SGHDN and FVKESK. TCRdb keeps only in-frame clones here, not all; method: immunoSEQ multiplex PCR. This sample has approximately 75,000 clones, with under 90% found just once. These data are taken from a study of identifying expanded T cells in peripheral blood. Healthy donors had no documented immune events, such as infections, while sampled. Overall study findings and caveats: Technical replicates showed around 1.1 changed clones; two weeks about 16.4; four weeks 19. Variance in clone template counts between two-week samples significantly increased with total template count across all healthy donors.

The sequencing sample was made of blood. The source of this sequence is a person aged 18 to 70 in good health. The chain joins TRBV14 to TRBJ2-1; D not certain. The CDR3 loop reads CASSQVGRFHKSNEQFF. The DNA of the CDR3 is TGTGCCAGCAGCCAAGTAGGTCGATTCCACAAGTCCAATGAGCAGTTCTTC.